These 21 T cell receptor beta chains share one sample of origin, sequenced in a study of OX40 agonist ivuxolimab in advanced cancers. The method was immunoSEQ multiplex PCR; TCRdb's version includes in-frame clones alone and lacks a portion of them. The sample has around 70,000 clones; approximately 80% are singletons. Sample: CD4+ or CD8+ T cells sorted from blood, taken in a trial of the OX40 agonist ivuxolimab. These receptors were taken from an adult with an advanced solid tumor such as melanoma, head and neck, liver or kidney cancer.

The J gene is TRBJ1-6, the V gene TRBV13; tentatively, D is TRBD1 (5 bases). V gave up 5 bases and J gave up 6 bases, with 14 bases separating them. The CDR3 runs to 15 residues. Germline V gives CDR1 PRHDT, CDR2 FYEKMQ (reference sequence). The CDR3 sequence is CASSLRGISNSPLHF. The CDR3 DNA reads TGTGCCAGCAGCCTTCGGGGCATTAGTAATTCACCCCTCCACTTT.

The chain combines TRBV6-5 with TRBJ1-3; 12 bases agree with TRBD1. The CDR3 length is 15 residues. V lost 2 bases, J lost 4 bases, and 0 bases stayed unmatched. The germline V gene encodes CDR1 MNHEY and CDR2 SVGAGI. The CDR3: CASSYGTGGGNTIYF. Here the CDR3 DNA reads TGTGCCAGCAGTTACGGGACAGGGGGCGGAAACACCATATATTTT.

The rearrangement joins TRBV6-1 to TRBJ1-2; D is undetermined. The CDR3 runs 13 residues. V was pared by 3 bases and J by 3 bases, with 8 bases between. The V gene's germline CDR1 is MNHNS and CDR2 SASEGT. This CDR3 reads CASSEGPDYGYTF. For the CDR3, the DNA is TGTGCCAGCAGTGAGGGCCCCGACTATGGCTACACCTTC.

This chain links TRBV19 with TRBJ1-1, with 7 bases that match TRBD1. Germline V gene sequence: CDR1 LNHDA, CDR2 SQIVND (reference sequence). V shed 1 base and J 1 base; nucleotides not matched to a gene: 6. The CDR3 length is 16 residues. CDR3 in DNA: TGTGCCAGTAGTATAGGACAGGGACGTCCGAACACTGAAGCTTTCTTT. As protein: CASSIGQGRPNTEAFF.

The chain carries TRBV18 and TRBJ2-3; TRBD2 matches 7 bases. The J segment lost 6 bases and the V segment lost 3 bases, leaving 12 bases of the junction unmatched. CDR3 length: 16 residues. Germline loops: CDR1 KGHSH, CDR2 LQKENI. CDR3 nucleotides: TGTGCCAGCTCACCTAACTACGGGGCCGGGGGGGATACGCAGTATTTT. Its protein is CASSPNYGAGGDTQYF.

The chain couples TRBV2 to TRBJ1-4; tentative D call: TRBD1 (6 bases). V dropped 8 bases and J dropped 8 bases, with 18 bases sitting between them. Germline lookup yields CDR1 SNHLY and CDR2 FYNNEI. This CDR3 comprises 14 residues. CDR3 sequence (DNA): TGTGCCAGCCGGGTAGGGTCCCAGGGGGAAAAACTGTTTTTT. Its translation: CASRVGSQGEKLFF.

Of note for this clone: Additional DNA sequences in this sample encode the identical CDR3. The V call is TRBV4-1, the J call TRBJ1-1; no definite D call. Germline CDR1 MGHRA, CDR2 YSYEKL. Between the trimmed V and J ends, which lost 0 bases and 1 base, there was a span of 9 bases. The CDR3 is 15 residues long. The CDR3 DNA follows: TGCGCCAGCAGCCAAGATTTGGTTAGGAACACTGAAGCTTTCTTT. This gives the protein CASSQDLVRNTEAFF.

This clone was observed a few times. The gene calls are TRBV6-6 and TRBJ2-2; 10 bases map to TRBD1. Trimming at V came to 6 bases and at J to 3 bases, leaving 4 bases not matched to a gene. This CDR3 comprises 15 residues. The germline V gene has CDR1 MNHNY and CDR2 SVGAGI (reference sequence). CDR3: CASRGQGRDTGELFF. DNA for the CDR3: TGTGCCAGCAGGGGACAGGGGCGGGACACCGGGGAGCTGTTTTTT.

The sample holds a few counts of this clone. The CDR3 DNA reads TGTGCCAGCAGCACAATAACGGGTACAGTAGATACGCAGTATTTT. This gives the protein CASSTITGTVDTQYF. The gene calls are TRBV11-2 and TRBJ2-3; D uncertain. V lost 5 bases to trimming and J lost 5 bases, with 17 bases between them. The CDR3 has 15 amino acids. CDR1 SGHAT and CDR2 FQNNGV come from the germline V gene.

The rearrangement uses TRBV27 and TRBJ2-7, with 12 bases fitting TRBD2. The J segment lost 7 bases and the V segment lost 6 bases, leaving 10 bases of the junction unmatched. Germline V gene lookup returns CDR1 MNHEY and CDR2 SMNVEV (reference sequence). CDR3 length equals 15 residues. CDR3 bases: TGTGCCAGCAGCTCGGGGACTAGCGGGCCTTGGGAGCAGTACTTC. This encodes CASSSGTSGPWEQYF.

The chain joins TRBV15 to TRBJ1-4; D ambiguous. Germline values: CDR1 LNHNV, CDR2 YYDKDF (reference sequence). There are 15 residues in the CDR3. The germline V and J ends were trimmed by 11 bases and 7 bases, with 23 bases remaining between them. CDR3 protein: CAVKRSGITSEKLFF. The CDR3 DNA follows: TGTGCCGTCAAGCGTTCGGGGATTACGAGTGAAAAACTGTTTTTT.

The chain recombines TRBV15 with TRBJ2-5, with 7 bases that match TRBD1. The J call may be wrong; the DNA end is better matched by TRBJ2-7. The V gene's germline CDR1 is LNHNV and CDR2 YYDKDF (reference sequence). CDR3 size: 16 residues. The CDR3 bases are TGTGCCACCAGCGCCGGAAGGGACAGCAACGCCTACGAGCAGTACTTC. It yields the protein CATSAGRDSNAYEQYF.

This chain connects TRBV27 to TRBJ2-1, with 10 positions matching TRBD2. Germline V gene data show CDR1 as MNHEY and CDR2 as SMNVEV (reference sequence). The CDR3 runs to 17 residues. Germline trimming cut 3 bases from V and 6 bases from J; bases unmatched to any gene: 11. This CDR3 is CASSFRSGGARANEQFF. The CDR3 nucleotides are TGTGCCAGCAGTTTTCGCAGCGGGGGGGCCCGGGCCAATGAGCAGTTCTTC.

The chain has TRBV27 and TRBJ2-3, with D uncertain. This CDR3 comprises 15 residues. V was pared by 5 bases and J by 0 bases, with 12 bases between. In germline, CDR1 is MNHEY, CDR2 SMNVEV (reference sequence). The CDR3 protein is CASSATPRSTDTQYF. The CDR3 DNA sequence: TGTGCCAGCAGTGCCACACCCCGTAGCACAGATACGCAGTATTTT.

The chain uses TRBV19 and TRBJ2-3; 7 bases map to TRBD1. Germline values: CDR1 LNHDA, CDR2 SQIVND (reference sequence). The CDR3 has 13 residues. V shed 1 base and J 5 bases; nucleotides not matched to a gene: 0. CDR3 protein: CASSIGTGDTQYF. CDR3 nucleotides: TGTGCCAGTAGTATAGGGACAGGAGATACGCAGTATTTT.

This chain links TRBV2 with TRBJ2-3; D is unresolved. V lost 5 bases and J lost 4, with 13 bases in between. The CDR3 totals 14 residues. The germline CDR1 and CDR2 sequences are SNHLY and FYNNEI. CDR3 amino acids: CASSSRWGADTQYF. Written as DNA, the CDR3 is TGTGCCAGCAGTTCCCGATGGGGTGCAGATACGCAGTATTTT.

V gene TRBV19 combines with J gene TRBJ2-2, with 10 bases lining up with TRBD1. Trimming removed 3 bases from V and 5 bases from J; junction bases left unmatched: 12. The CDR3 contains 18 residues. Germline lookup yields CDR1 LNHDA and CDR2 SQIVND (reference sequence). The CDR3 nucleotides read TGTGCCAGTAGTATTCCGGGACAGGGGACCTCGAGGACCGGGGAGCTGTTTTTT. It translates to CASSIPGQGTSRTGELFF.

This chain uses TRBV7-3 with TRBJ2-3; 14 nucleotides align to TRBD2. CDR3 length: 16 amino acids. With 6 bases clipped from V and 10 bases from J, the junction kept 12 bases outside the gene matches. Germline lookup yields CDR1 SGHTA and CDR2 FQGTGA. DNA for the CDR3: TGTGCCAGCAGGCCAACGGGGACTAGCGGGAGAAAGGCGCAGTATTTT. This encodes CASRPTGTSGRKAQYF.

The chain joins TRBV5-6 to TRBJ1-1; 7 nucleotides align to TRBD1. V dropped 0 bases and J dropped 2; count of bases not matched to a gene: 4. Germline CDR1 is SGHDT and CDR2 is YYEEEE. The CDR3 is made up of 15 amino acids. CDR3 in DNA: TGTGCCAGCAGCTTGGGGGGACAGACAAACACTGAAGCTTTCTTT. It encodes CASSLGGQTNTEAFF.

The chain links TRBV5-1 to TRBJ2-3; possible D gene TRBD2, 6 bases. Per germline, CDR1 SGHRS and CDR2 YFSETQ. The CDR3 is made up of 15 amino acids. The ends were cut back, 3 bases at V and 7 bases at J, with 18 bases in the middle. The CDR3 bases are TGCGCCAGCAGCTACGCAGTGACTAGTGGGAATACGCAGTATTTT. Translated: CASSYAVTSGNTQYF.

V and J are TRBV5-1 and TRBJ2-7; maybe TRBD2 (5 bases). The germline V gene has CDR1 SGHRS and CDR2 YFSETQ. This CDR3 spans 14 amino acids. With 0 bases removed from V and 7 bases from J, the gap between germline ends came to 14 bases. In DNA, the CDR3 is TGCGCCAGCAGCTTGGAGCCGCTCGGGGAAGAGCAGTACGTC. Protein: CASSLEPLGEEQYV.